The subject of this entry is one TCR beta chain. Use of 60 Vbeta and 13 Jbeta primers characterized the PCR. How the authors handled the data: Later, an analysis found 80 million or so unique TCR beta chains, and about 10 million of these were shared. Using immunoSEQ multiplex PCR, the repertoire was profiled, and TCRdb retains in-frame clones only, with some absent. That table supplies the V and J calls and clone size; D and trimming were determined from the DNA. The sample contains roughly 100,000 clones, roughly 74% of which appear only once. These data are taken from a study of cytomegalovirus exposure and HLA in healthy donors. Germline V lookup: CDR1 LNHDA, CDR2 SQIVND (reference sequence). The V segment lost 6 bases and the J segment 2 bases; nucleotides outside the gene matches: 4. The CDR3 covers 14 residues.

Sample: PBMCs. This receptor was obtained from a man between 40 and 49 years old in good health and CMV-seronegative. The chain employs TRBV19 and TRBJ1-1; 9 nucleotides match TRBD1. The CDR3 protein is CASRDRGTNTEAFF. CDR3 in DNA: TGTGCCAGTAGGGACAGGGGAACCAACACTGAAGCTTTCTTT.